The 32 T cell receptor beta chains listed next were all sequenced from one sample in a study of cytomegalovirus exposure and HLA in healthy donors. PCR used 60 Vbeta primers and 13 Jbeta primers. Assay used: immunoSEQ multiplex PCR; TCRdb lists only in-frame clones, some missing. The sample has roughly 120,000 clones, about 74% seen once. Sequenced input: PBMCs. The receptors here all came from a woman aged 45-59 years in good health and CMV-seropositive.

This clone was seen only a few times. This chain links TRBV9 with TRBJ1-3; D remains unclear. V was clipped by 3 bases and J by 2 bases, with 15 bases between them. The CDR3 has 16 amino acids. Germline CDR1 and CDR2: SGDLS and YYNGEE. The CDR3 coding sequence is TGTGCCAGCAGCGCGGTAGTCGCGCCGGCTGGAAACACCATATATTTT. This sequence encodes CASSAVVAPAGNTIYF.

The CDR3 bases are TGTGCCAGCAGTTTACAGGGGTTGAACATTCAGTACTTC. Translated: CASSLQGLNIQYF. The rearrangement joins TRBV28 to TRBJ2-4; maybe TRBD1 (6 bases). V dropped 2 bases and J dropped 7 bases, with 9 bases sitting between them. This CDR3 is 13 amino acids long. Germline V CDR1 and CDR2: MDHEN, SYDVKM.

The CDR3 DNA reads as TGTGCCAGCAGCCCCCGGGGAGGCGGCTACACCTTC. It translates to CASSPRGGGYTF. The chain combines TRBV13 with TRBJ1-2; D not certain. Germline V gene lookup returns CDR1 PRHDT and CDR2 FYEKMQ (reference sequence). The V gene lost 5 bases and the J gene lost 8 bases, with 12 bases spanning the gap. CDR3 length: 12 amino acids.

The genes are TRBV28 and TRBJ2-1; the match to TRBD2 covers 7 bases. Germline V gives CDR1 MDHEN, CDR2 SYDVKM. Trimming cost V 5 bases and J 0 bases; bases outside gene matches: 4. The CDR3 is made up of 15 amino acids. CDR3 in amino acids: CASSRSGGSYNEQFF. The DNA for the CDR3 is TGTGCCAGCAGTCGGTCGGGGGGCTCCTACAATGAGCAGTTCTTC.

The gene calls are TRBV4-1 and TRBJ2-2; D is perhaps TRBD2 (5 bases). Germline lookup yields CDR1 MGHRA and CDR2 YSYEKL. The CDR3 runs 15 residues. V lost 4 bases and J 2 bases, leaving 11 bases between the germline ends. CDR3 DNA sequence: TGCGCCAGCAGCCGGAGAAGCGGAAACACCGGGGAGCTGTTTTTT. This translates into CASSRRSGNTGELFF.

The chain uses TRBV21-1 and TRBJ2-3; the D segment call TRBD2 is taken from the table without a DNA check. TRBV21-1 is a known pseudogene. The CDR3 is made up of 16 amino acids. The chain's CDR3 is CASSKSGQGGTDTQYF. In DNA, the CDR3 is TGTGCCAGCAGCAAATCCGGTCAGGGAGGTACAGATACGCAGTATTTT.

This rearrangement joins TRBV28 to TRBJ2-7; TRBD2 might be the D (6 bases). CDR3 length: 13 amino acids. The V end lost 1 base, the J end lost 7 bases, and 11 bases lay between the germline ends. Germline V gene data show CDR1 as MDHEN and CDR2 as SYDVKM. The CDR3 spells CASSLFPAGEQYF. CDR3 sequence (DNA): TGTGCCAGCAGTTTATTCCCCGCGGGGGAGCAGTACTTC.

The rearrangement links TRBV9 to TRBJ1-3; perhaps TRBD1 as D (5 bases). CDR1 is SGDLS, CDR2 YYNGEE, per germline. The CDR3 runs to 17 residues. With 0 bases removed from V and 0 bases from J, the gap between germline ends came to 13 bases. DNA of the CDR3: TGTGCCAGCAGCGTAGGGTGGGGCCCTAGCTCTGGAAACACCATATATTTT. Translating gives CASSVGWGPSSGNTIYF.

The CDR3 bases are TGTGCCAGCAGCATCACGAACACCGGGGAGCTGTTTTTT. Its protein is CASSITNTGELFF. This sequence joins TRBV9 and TRBJ2-2; D not certain. V lost 4 bases and J 0 bases, leaving 4 bases between the germline ends. The CDR3 is 13 amino acids. Germline CDR1 is SGDLS and CDR2 is YYNGEE.

The V and J genes are TRBV10-3 and TRBJ2-7; D gene ambiguous. Germline V CDR1 and CDR2: ENHRY, SYGVKD. This CDR3 has 14 amino acids. Trimming stripped 5 bases from V and 2 bases from J, with 13 bases between. CDR3 in amino acids: CAISRIEATYEQYF. CDR3 coding DNA: TGTGCCATCAGTAGAATTGAGGCGACCTACGAGCAGTACTTC.

The CDR3 region is CASSDVTPGADTQYF. The CDR3 DNA sequence: TGTGCCAGCAGTGACGTTACCCCAGGGGCAGATACGCAGTATTTT. V and J are TRBV2 and TRBJ2-3; maybe TRBD1 (6 bases). Trimming cost V 3 bases and J 4 bases, with 14 bases left between them. Germline V lookup: CDR1 SNHLY, CDR2 FYNNEI. This CDR3 is 15 amino acids long.

This chain uses TRBV6-1 with TRBJ1-3; 7 bases fit TRBD1. There are 15 residues in the CDR3. The germline CDR1 and CDR2 sequences are MNHNS and SASEGT. Trimming took 5 bases from V and 0 from J; bases not matched to a gene: 4. The CDR3 coding sequence is TGTGCCAGCAGTTGGGGACAGCCCTCTGGAAACACCATATATTTT. Translating it yields CASSWGQPSGNTIYF.

This clone was counted a few times. One end of the junction fails to match germline, which may point to a read error. This chain links TRBV7-2 with TRBJ1-3, with 7 bases aligning to TRBD1. Germline assignment: CDR1 SGHTA and CDR2 FQGNSA. The CDR3 covers 13 residues. This chain's CDR3 is CASSLDRGITIYF. Written as DNA, the CDR3 is TGTGCCAGCAGCTTAGACAGGGGAATCACCATATATTTT.

This sequence joins TRBV4-1 and TRBJ2-5, with TRBD1 as a possible D gene (6 bases). The CDR3 loop spans 16 amino acids. V was clipped by 1 base and J by 1 base, with 13 bases between them. Looked up from germline, CDR1 is MGHRA and CDR2 is YSYEKL. The CDR3 region is CASSQGYQGSQETQYF. In nucleotides, the CDR3 is TGCGCCAGCAGCCAAGGTTACCAGGGGTCCCAAGAGACCCAGTACTTC.

The CDR3 loop reads CASSGHPNTGELFF. The CDR3 region has the DNA TGTGCCAGCTCGGGACACCCGAACACCGGGGAGCTGTTTTTT. The chain recombines TRBV19 with TRBJ2-2, with D perhaps matching TRBD1 (6 bases). Per the germline V gene, CDR1 is LNHDA and CDR2 is SQIVND (reference sequence). The CDR3 is made up of 14 amino acids. Trimming pared 9 bases from V and 0 bases from J, leaving 11 bases between.

V and J are TRBV6-6 and TRBJ2-7; TRBD1 agrees at 8 bases. Germline CDR1 and CDR2: MNHNY and SVGAGI (reference sequence). V dropped 0 bases and J dropped 3; count of bases not matched to a gene: 1. The CDR3 is made up of 14 amino acids. The CDR3 bases are TGTGCCAGCAGTTACTCACAGGGGGGCTACGAGCAGTACTTC. Amino acid sequence: CASSYSQGGYEQYF.

The CDR3 sequence is CASSQEMGRPYGYTF. CDR3 DNA sequence: TGCGCCAGCAGCCAAGAGATGGGCCGACCCTATGGCTACACCTTC. The J gene is TRBJ1-2, the V gene TRBV4-3; D remains unclear. In germline, CDR1 is LGHNA, CDR2 YSLEER. V dropped 0 bases and J dropped 4 bases, with 12 bases sitting between them. The CDR3 sequence is 15 residues long.

The count of this clone is one. The chain links TRBV28 to TRBJ1-2, with 9 nucleotides matching TRBD1. This CDR3 region has 16 residues. CDR1 and CDR2 (germline): MDHEN, SYDVKM. V lost 4 bases and J lost 7; bases outside the gene matches: 13. CDR3 sequence: CASSSPTGTGLGGYTF. CDR3 coding DNA: TGTGCCAGCAGTTCTCCAACCGGGACAGGGTTGGGTGGCTACACCTTC.

CDR3 protein: CASSLQTGRTNYGYTF. In nucleotides, the CDR3 is TGTGCCAGCAGCCTCCAGACAGGCCGAACAAACTATGGCTACACCTTC. The rearrangement links TRBV7-2 to TRBJ1-2, with TRBD1 as a possible D gene (6 bases). Between the trimmed V and J ends, which lost 5 bases and 2 bases, there was a span of 18 bases. Germline lookup yields CDR1 SGHTA and CDR2 FQGNSA. The CDR3 is 16 amino acids.

The chain uses TRBV4-1 and TRBJ2-7; 7 bases are a match to TRBD1. Losses at the gene ends were 4 bases for V and 5 bases for J; bases not matched to a gene: 8. The CDR3 is made up of 14 amino acids. In germline, CDR1 is MGHRA, CDR2 YSYEKL. The CDR3 reads CASSLRQGANEQYF. Written as DNA, the CDR3 is TGCGCCAGCAGCCTCAGACAGGGCGCTAACGAGCAGTACTTC.

This chain connects TRBV28 to TRBJ2-3; the D gene is possibly TRBD1 (5 bases). From germline, CDR1 is MDHEN and CDR2 SYDVKM. The germline V and J ends were trimmed by 4 bases and 2 bases, with 10 bases remaining between them. The CDR3 totals 14 residues. The CDR3 DNA sequence: TGTGCCAGCAGTTATCCAGGGCTCACAGATACGCAGTATTTT. The encoded protein is CASSYPGLTDTQYF.

This clone was seen a handful of times. The chain carries TRBV5-1 and TRBJ2-2; D is uncertain. With 0 bases removed from V and 4 bases from J, the gap between germline ends came to 13 bases. Per germline, CDR1 SGHRS and CDR2 YFSETQ. This CDR3 spans 16 amino acids. CDR3 sequence: CASSLALLASTGELFF. The CDR3 DNA is TGCGCCAGCAGCTTGGCTCTATTAGCTAGCACCGGGGAGCTGTTTTTT. Full variable domain (outside the CDR3, taken from reference TRBV5-1 and TRBJ2-2): KAGVTQTPRYLIKTRGQQVTLSCSPISGHRSVSWYQQTPGQGLQFLFEYFSETQRNKGNFPGRFSGRQFSNSRSEMNVSTLELGDSALYLCASSLALLASTGELFFGEGSRLTVL.

The chain combines TRBV5-1 with TRBJ2-7; D is unresolved. Trimming left V 2 bases short and J 5 bases short, with 8 bases between. Germline V gene lookup returns CDR1 SGHRS and CDR2 YFSETQ. This CDR3 region has 12 residues. CDR3 sequence: CASSFSGHEQYF. CDR3 coding DNA: TGCGCCAGCAGCTTTTCTGGCCACGAGCAGTACTTC.

The rearrangement joins TRBV7-6 to TRBJ1-2; D gene ambiguous. CDR1 SGHVS and CDR2 FNYEAQ come from the germline V gene. V lost 5 bases and J lost 1, with 11 bases in between. The length of the CDR3 is 14 residues. For the CDR3, the DNA is TGTGCCAGCAGCCCAGCGACCGTTAACTATGGCTACACCTTC. It specifies CASSPATVNYGYTF.

This clone appeared a single time. The V call is TRBV18, the J call TRBJ1-6; TRBD1 aligns across 7 bases. Trimming took 5 bases from V and 7 from J; bases not matched to a gene: 11. The germline CDR1 and CDR2 sequences are KGHSH and LQKENI. The CDR3 loop spans 16 amino acids. CDR3 amino acids: CASSSVRGPLNSPLHF. DNA of the CDR3: TGTGCCAGCTCATCAGTAAGGGGGCCTTTGAATTCACCCCTCCACTTT. Drawing the rest from reference TRBV18 and TRBJ1-6, the complete variable domain is NAGVMQNPRHLVRRRGQEARLRCSPMKGHSHVYWYRQLPEEGLKFMVYLQKENIIDESGMPKERFSAEFPKEGPSILRIQQVVRGDSAAYFCASSSVRGPLNSPLHFGNGTRLTVT.

This chain joins TRBV13 and TRBJ2-3, with D perhaps matching TRBD2 (6 bases). The V end was cut by 0 bases, the J end by 1 base, with 17 bases between. Per the germline V gene, CDR1 is PRHDT and CDR2 is FYEKMQ (reference sequence). This CDR3 is built from 18 residues. The CDR3 nucleotides read TGTGCCAGCAGCTTAGGAGGGTGGTCGGTAGCGGGCACAGATACGCAGTATTTT. Translated, it gives CASSLGGWSVAGTDTQYF.

The V call is TRBV7-2, the J call TRBJ2-1; 11 bases match TRBD2. V was clipped by 1 base and J by 5 bases; unmatched bases: 10. Germline V gives CDR1 SGHTA, CDR2 FQGNSA. This CDR3 has 18 residues. The chain's CDR3 is CASSLVWAVTSGNNEQFF. In DNA form, the CDR3 reads TGTGCCAGCAGCTTAGTCTGGGCGGTGACTAGCGGGAACAATGAGCAGTTCTTC. Variable domain in full (rest from reference TRBV7-2 and TRBJ2-1): GAGVSQSPSNKVTEKGKDVELRCDPISGHTALYWYRQSLGQGLEFLIYFQGNSAPDKSGLPSDRFSAERTGGSVSTLTIQRTQQEDSAVYLCASSLVWAVTSGNNEQFFGPGTRLTVL.

This sequence joins TRBV2 and TRBJ1-6, with D uncertain. The length of the CDR3 is 13 residues. V shed 0 bases and J shed 10 bases, with 7 bases lying between them. Germline V gene lookup returns CDR1 SNHLY and CDR2 FYNNEI. CDR3 protein: CASSEAPGSPLHF. The CDR3, as DNA: TGTGCCAGCAGTGAAGCGCCCGGGTCACCCCTCCACTTT.

V usage is TRBV6-5 and J usage is TRBJ2-7; 12 bases map to TRBD1. Trimming at V came to 5 bases and at J to 3 bases, leaving 2 bases not matched to a gene. Germline V CDR1 and CDR2: MNHEY, SVGAGI. The CDR3 totals 14 residues. Written as DNA, the CDR3 is TGTGCCAGCAGTGGGACAGGGGGCGACTACGAGCAGTACTTC. Protein product: CASSGTGGDYEQYF.

The chain couples TRBV7-9 to TRBJ2-2; TRBD1 matches at 9 bases. Per germline, CDR1 SEHNR and CDR2 FQNEAQ (reference sequence). The length of the CDR3 is 14 residues. V lost 11 bases to trimming and J lost 7 bases; unmatched junction nucleotides: 11. CDR3 DNA sequence: TGTGCCGGAGGCCTAGGACAGGGGAGCGGGGAGCTGTTTTTT. This encodes CAGGLGQGSGELFF.

V is TRBV9 and J is TRBJ2-1, with 11 bases matching TRBD2. This CDR3 has 15 amino acids. Losses at the gene ends were 3 bases for V and 4 bases for J; bases not matched to a gene: 3. The germline V gene has CDR1 SGDLS and CDR2 YYNGEE. The CDR3 protein is CASSGSGGAYNEQFF. The CDR3 DNA follows: TGTGCCAGCAGCGGTAGCGGGGGGGCTTACAATGAGCAGTTCTTC.

This chain links TRBV28 with TRBJ2-7, with TRBD2 as a possible D gene (5 bases). This CDR3 spans 15 amino acids. The germline V gene encodes CDR1 MDHEN and CDR2 SYDVKM. The V end was cut by 5 bases, the J end by 6 bases, with 20 bases between. The CDR3 region has the DNA TGTGCCAGCAGTCACCCGGTACTAGTGAGGCCCGAGCAGTACTTC. Protein: CASSHPVLVRPEQYF.